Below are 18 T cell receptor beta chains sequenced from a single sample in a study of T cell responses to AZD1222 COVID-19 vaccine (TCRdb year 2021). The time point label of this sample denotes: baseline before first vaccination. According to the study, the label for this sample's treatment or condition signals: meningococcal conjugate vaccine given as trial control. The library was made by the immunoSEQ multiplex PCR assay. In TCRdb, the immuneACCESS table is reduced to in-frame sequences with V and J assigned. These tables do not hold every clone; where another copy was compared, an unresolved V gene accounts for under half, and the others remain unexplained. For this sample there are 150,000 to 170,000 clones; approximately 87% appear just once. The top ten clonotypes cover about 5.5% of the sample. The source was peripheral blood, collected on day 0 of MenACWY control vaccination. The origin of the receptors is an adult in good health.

Here the CDR3 reads CASSPYQGSNTEAFF. Written as DNA, the CDR3 is TGTGCCAGCTCACCGTACCAGGGGTCGAACACTGAAGCTTTCTTT. The genes are TRBV18 and TRBJ1-1; D is possibly TRBD1 (6 bases). V was shortened by 3 bases and J by 1 base, with 12 bases between the two germline ends. The length of the CDR3 is 15 residues. The germline V gene encodes CDR1 KGHSH and CDR2 LQKENI.

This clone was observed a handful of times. CDR3 DNA: TGTGCCAGCAGGTCGGGGGTCGGTTTCTCCTACGAGCAGTACTTC. Translating it yields CASRSGVGFSYEQYF. V is TRBV6-5 and J is TRBJ2-7; D may be TRBD2 (6 bases). Trimming took off 6 bases at V and 0 bases at J, with 15 bases between the two ends. Per germline, CDR1 MNHEY and CDR2 SVGAGI. The CDR3 covers 15 residues.

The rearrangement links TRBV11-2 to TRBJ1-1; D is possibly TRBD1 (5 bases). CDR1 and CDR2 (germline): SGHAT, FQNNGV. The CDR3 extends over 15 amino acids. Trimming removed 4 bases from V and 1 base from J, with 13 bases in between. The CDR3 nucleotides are TGTGCCAGCAGCTGGGGGGTGGGGCCGAACACTGAAGCTTTCTTT. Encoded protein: CASSWGVGPNTEAFF.

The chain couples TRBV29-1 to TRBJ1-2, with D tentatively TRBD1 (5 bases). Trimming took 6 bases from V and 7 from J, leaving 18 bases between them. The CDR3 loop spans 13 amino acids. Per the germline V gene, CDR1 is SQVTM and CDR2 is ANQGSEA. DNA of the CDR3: TGCAGCGTCGCCGGGGCCAAATCGGCTGGCTACACCTTC. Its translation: CSVAGAKSAGYTF. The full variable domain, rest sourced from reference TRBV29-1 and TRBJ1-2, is SAVISQKPSRDICQRGTSLTIQCQVDSQVTMMFWYRQQPGQSLTLIATANQGSEATYESGFVIDKFPISRPNLTFSTLTVSNMSPEDSSIYLCSVAGAKSAGYTFGSGTRLTVV.

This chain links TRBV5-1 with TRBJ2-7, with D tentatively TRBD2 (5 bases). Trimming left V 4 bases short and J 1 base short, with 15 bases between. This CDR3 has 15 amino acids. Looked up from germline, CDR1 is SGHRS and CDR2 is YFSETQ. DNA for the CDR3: TGCGCCAGCAGCGCGGGCGAGGAGATTTCCTACGAGCAGTACTTC. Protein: CASSAGEEISYEQYF.

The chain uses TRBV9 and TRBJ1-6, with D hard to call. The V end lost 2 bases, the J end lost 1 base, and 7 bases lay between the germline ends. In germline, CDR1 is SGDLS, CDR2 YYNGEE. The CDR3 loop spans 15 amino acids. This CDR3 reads CASSVLDSYNSPLHF. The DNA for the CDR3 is TGTGCCAGCAGCGTCCTGGATTCCTATAATTCACCCCTCCACTTT. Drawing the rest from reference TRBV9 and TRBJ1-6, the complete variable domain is DSGVTQTPKHLITATGQRVTLRCSPRSGDLSVYWYQQSLDQGLQFLIQYYNGEERAKGNILERFSAQQFPDLHSELNLSSLELGDSALYFCASSVLDSYNSPLHFGNGTRLTVT.

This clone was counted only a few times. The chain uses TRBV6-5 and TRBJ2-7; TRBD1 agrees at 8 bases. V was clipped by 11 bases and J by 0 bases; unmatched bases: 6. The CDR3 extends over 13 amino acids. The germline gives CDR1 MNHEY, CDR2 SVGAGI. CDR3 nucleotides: TGTGCCCACAGGGGGACGTCCTCCTACGAGCAGTACTTC. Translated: CAHRGTSSYEQYF.

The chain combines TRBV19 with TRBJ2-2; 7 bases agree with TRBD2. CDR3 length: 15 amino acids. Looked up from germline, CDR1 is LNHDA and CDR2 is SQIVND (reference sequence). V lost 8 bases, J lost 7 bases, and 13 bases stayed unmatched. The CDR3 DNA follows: TGTGCCAGTGAGGTGATGGCGGGAGAGGTCGGGGAGCTGTTTTTT. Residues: CASEVMAGEVGELFF.

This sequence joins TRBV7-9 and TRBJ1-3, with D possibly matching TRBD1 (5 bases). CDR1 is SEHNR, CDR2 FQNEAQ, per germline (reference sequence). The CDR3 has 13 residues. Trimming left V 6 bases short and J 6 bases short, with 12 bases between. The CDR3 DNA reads TGTGCCAGCAGACCTACCAGGGCAAACACCATATATTTT. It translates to CASRPTRANTIYF.

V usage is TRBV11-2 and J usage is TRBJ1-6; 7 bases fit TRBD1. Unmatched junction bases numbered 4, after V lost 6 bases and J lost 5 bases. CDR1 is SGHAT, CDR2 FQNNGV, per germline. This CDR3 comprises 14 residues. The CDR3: CASRRTGDNSPLHF. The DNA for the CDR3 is TGTGCCAGCAGGCGGACAGGAGATAATTCACCCCTCCACTTT.

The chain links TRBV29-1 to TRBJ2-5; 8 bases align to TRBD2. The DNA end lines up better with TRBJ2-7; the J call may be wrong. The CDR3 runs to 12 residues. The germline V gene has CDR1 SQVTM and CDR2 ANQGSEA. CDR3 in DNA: TGCAGCGTTCTAGGAGCGGGGGCCGAGCAGTACTTC. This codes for CSVLGAGAEQYF.

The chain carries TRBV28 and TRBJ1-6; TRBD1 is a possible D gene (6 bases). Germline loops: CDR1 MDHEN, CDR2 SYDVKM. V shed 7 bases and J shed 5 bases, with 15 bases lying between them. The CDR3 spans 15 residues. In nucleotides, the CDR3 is TGTGCCAGCACCGTACAGGGTGGGAATAATTCACCCCTCCACTTT. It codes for CASTVQGGNNSPLHF.

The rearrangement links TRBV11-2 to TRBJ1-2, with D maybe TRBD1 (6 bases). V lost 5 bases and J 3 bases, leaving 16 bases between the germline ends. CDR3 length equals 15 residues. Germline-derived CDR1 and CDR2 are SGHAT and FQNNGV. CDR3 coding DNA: TGTGCCAGCAGCCCCTTAGGAAGACAGGACTATGGCTACACCTTC. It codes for CASSPLGRQDYGYTF.

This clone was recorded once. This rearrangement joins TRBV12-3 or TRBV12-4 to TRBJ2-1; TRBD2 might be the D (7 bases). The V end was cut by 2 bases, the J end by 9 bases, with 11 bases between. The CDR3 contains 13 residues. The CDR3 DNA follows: TGTGCCAGCAGTTTATCGGGGGGCAGTGAGCAGTTCTTC. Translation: CASSLSGGSEQFF.

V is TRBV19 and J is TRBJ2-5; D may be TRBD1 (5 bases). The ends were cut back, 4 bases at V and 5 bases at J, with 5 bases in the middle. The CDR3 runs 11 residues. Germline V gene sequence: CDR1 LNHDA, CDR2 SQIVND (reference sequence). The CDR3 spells CASSRGETQYF. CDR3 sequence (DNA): TGTGCCAGTAGTAGGGGCGAGACCCAGTACTTC.

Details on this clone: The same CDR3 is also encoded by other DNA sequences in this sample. As DNA, the CDR3 is TGTGCCACCAGTGATTGGACAGCTAGCACAGATACGCAGTATTTT. It is translated as CATSDWTASTDTQYF. The chain recombines TRBV24-1 with TRBJ2-3, with D possibly TRBD1 on 6 matching bases. CDR1 and CDR2 from the germline V gene are KGHDR and SFDVKD. The CDR3 runs 15 residues. V dropped 2 bases and J dropped 0 bases, with 8 bases sitting between them.

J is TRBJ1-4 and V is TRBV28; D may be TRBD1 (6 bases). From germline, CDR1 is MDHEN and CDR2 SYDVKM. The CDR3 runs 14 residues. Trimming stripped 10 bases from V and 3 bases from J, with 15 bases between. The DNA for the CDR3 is TGTGCCACCCTAAAATGGGGGCCTAATGAAAAACTGTTTTTT. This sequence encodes CATLKWGPNEKLFF.

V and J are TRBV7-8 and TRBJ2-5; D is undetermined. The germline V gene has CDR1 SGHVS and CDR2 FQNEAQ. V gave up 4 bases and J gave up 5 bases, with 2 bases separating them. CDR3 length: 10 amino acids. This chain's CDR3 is CASSSETQYF. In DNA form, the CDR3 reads TGTGCCAGCAGCTCGGAGACCCAGTACTTC.